Each of the 5 T cell receptor beta chains below was sequenced from the same sample in a study of blood T cell repertoires in COVID-19. Assay used: immunoSEQ multiplex PCR; TCRdb lists only in-frame clones, some missing. Of 130,000 to 150,000 clones in the sample, 70% to 90% were seen once. The sample consisted of peripheral blood. Source of these receptors: a woman aged 60-70 years with COVID-19, enrolled during active disease.

As regards this clone: At one boundary the junction diverges from the germline segment, which might be a read error. The rearrangement joins TRBV5-1 to TRBJ1-2, with 7 positions matching TRBD1. The CDR3 consists of 11 residues. Germline CDR1 SGHRS, CDR2 YFSETQ. The CDR3 is CASSSSGTVVF. CDR3 DNA sequence: TGCGCCAGCAGCTCATCCGGGACAGTGGTTTTC.

This sequence joins TRBV20-1 and TRBJ2-2; D gene unclear. The CDR3 sequence is 13 residues long. The germline V and J ends were trimmed by 3 bases and 0 bases, with 5 bases remaining between them. Germline CDR1 DFQATT, CDR2 SNEGSKA (reference sequence). CDR3 in DNA: TGCAGTGCTAGTTCCGCGAACACCGGGGAGCTGTTTTTT. This translates into CSASSANTGELFF.

The V gene is TRBV7-2, the J gene TRBJ2-2; maybe TRBD1 (6 bases). The ends were cut back, 3 bases at V and 5 bases at J, with 10 bases in the middle. The CDR3 totals 14 residues. Germline V gives CDR1 SGHTA, CDR2 FQGNSA. The CDR3 bases are TGTGCCAGCAGCTTCAACAGGGAAACCGGGGAGCTGTTTTTT. Its translation is CASSFNRETGELFF.

Here the CDR3 reads CASTRQGGIYGYTF. The CDR3 coding sequence is TGTGCCAGCACGAGACAGGGGGGGATCTATGGCTACACCTTC. The genes are TRBV6-5 and TRBJ1-2; 9 nucleotides agree with TRBD1. V shed 7 bases, J shed 4 bases, and the junction held 7 bases outside the gene matches. CDR1 and CDR2 (germline): MNHEY, SVGAGI. The CDR3 contains 14 residues.

The chain carries TRBV10-3 and TRBJ1-2; the D is unclear. Looked up from germline, CDR1 is ENHRY and CDR2 is SYGVKD. V shed 2 bases and J shed 1 base, with 5 bases lying between them. This CDR3 contains 13 residues. This CDR3 reads CAISETVNYGYTF. CDR3 coding DNA: TGTGCCATCAGTGAGACAGTTAACTATGGCTACACCTTC.